The rows below give T cell receptor beta chains drawn from one sample of a study of blood T cell repertoires in COVID-19. Some clones are missing from TCRdb's copy, which holds only in-frame ones; the method was immunoSEQ multiplex PCR. Of some 14,000 clones listed, over 75% are singletons. Input material: peripheral blood. These receptors were obtained from a man aged 50-59 years with active COVID-19. The CDR3 runs from the conserved cysteine through the conserved F or W. The order of the fields is D gene, clone size, J gene, V gene, CDR3 DNA, CDR3 protein. The D gene is left open where the match is weak. Clone size is not always given. Where it is, it says once, few, many or a class for expanded clones.

. | . | TRBJ2-7 | TRBV7-9 | TGTGCCAGCAGCTCACAGGGGGGGAACTCCTACGAGCAGTACTTC | CASSSQGGNSYEQYF
. | . | TRBJ2-3 | TRBV7-2 | TGTGCCAGCAGCTTAGCCTTGACTAGCACAGATACGCAGTATTTT | CASSLALTSTDTQYF
TRBD1 | . | TRBJ1-2 | TRBV5-8 | TGTGCCAGCAGCTTGAGGGGACAGAGTGGCTACACCTTC | CASSLRGQSGYTF
. | . | TRBJ1-6 | TRBV11-2 | TGTGCCAGCAGCTGGACAGCCTCCTATAATTCACCCCTCCACTTT | CASSWTASYNSPLHF
TRBD2 | . | TRBJ2-5 | TRBV7-3 | TGTGCCAGCAGCTTAGTGTGTGGGCTAGCGGGAGCCGGTGAGACCCAGTACTTC | CASSLVCGLAGAGETQYF
. | . | TRBJ2-7 | TRBV6-6 | TGTGCCAGCAGTTACGGGGGCGTATACGAGCAGTACTTC | CASSYGGVYEQYF
. | . | TRBJ1-2 | TRBV11-2 | TGTGCCAGCAGCTTGGACTTTAACTATGGCTACACCTTC | CASSLDFNYGYTF
TRBD2 | . | TRBJ2-1 | TRBV4-3 | TGCGCCAGCAGCCCTACTTATACGGGACTAGCGGGACGTGAGCAGTTCTTC | CASSPTYTGLAGREQFF
. | . | TRBJ1-2 | TRBV4-3 | TGCGCCAGCAGCCAAGACCTTAGGGGTGGCTACACCTTC | CASSQDLRGGYTF
TRBD1 | . | TRBJ1-2 | TRBV3-1/TRBV3-2 | TGTGCCAGCAGCTCAGGGGGAAATGGCTACACCTTC | CASSSGGNGYTF
. | . | TRBJ2-2 | TRBV19 | TGTGCCAGTAGTATAGTTAGCGGCCGGGCCGCCGGGGAGCTGTTTTTT | CASSIVSGRAAGELFF
TRBD1 | . | TRBJ1-1 | TRBV28 | TGTGCCAGCAGCCCAGGGGGACCGGGTGAAGCTTTCTTT | CASSPGGPGEAFF
. | once | TRBJ1-1 | TRBV9 | TGTGCCAGCAGCTATGGGGCCACTTCTGAAGCTTTCTTT | CASSYGATSEAFF
TRBD1 | . | TRBJ1-6 | TRBV6-1 | TGTGCCAGCAGTAGCGAGACAGGGCTTAATTCACCCCTCCACTTT | CASSSETGLNSPLHF
TRBD1 | . | TRBJ1-4 | TRBV5-6 | TGTGCCAGCAGCCCTCGGACAGGACGAGACGAAAAACTGTTTTTT | CASSPRTGRDEKLFF
. | once | TRBJ2-1 | TRBV19 | TGTGCCAGTAGTATATCAGGGCGGAATGAGCAGTTCTTC | CASSISGRNEQFF
TRBD1 | . | TRBJ2-7 | TRBV6-5 | TGTGCCAGCAGCTTACTGGGACAGGGAGCCTACGAGCAGTACTTC | CASSLLGQGAYEQYF
. | . | TRBJ2-3 | TRBV7-9 | TGTGCCAGCAGCTTAGCGACTGACACAGATACGCAGTATTTT | CASSLATDTDTQYF
. | . | TRBJ2-7 | TRBV6-6 | TGTGCCAGCAGTTACGGTTGGGCAGAGAGCTACGAGCAGTACTTC | CASSYGWAESYEQYF
TRBD1 | . | TRBJ2-1 | TRBV9 | TGTGCCAGCAGCGCAGGGGGACAGGGGGCCAATGAGCAGTTCTTC | CASSAGGQGANEQFF
. | . | TRBJ1-2 | TRBV25-1 | TGTGCCAGCAGTGAATCCAGGGTCGATGGCTACACCTTC | CASSESRVDGYTF
. | . | TRBJ2-2 | TRBV7-8 | TGTGCCAGCAGCTCGAGATGGAGGTATAACACCGGGGAGCTGTTTTTT | CASSSRWRYNTGELFF
TRBD1 | . | TRBJ2-7 | TRBV7-9 | TGTGCCAGCAGCTGGGGACAGGGTGGCGAGCAGTACTTC | CASSWGQGGEQYF
TRBD1 | . | TRBJ2-5 | TRBV2 | TGTGCCAGCAGTCGGGACAGGGGTAGCGAGACCCAGTACTTC | CASSRDRGSETQYF
. | . | TRBJ1-2 | TRBV24-1 | TGTGCCACCAGTGATTTGGGCAGAAACTATGGCTACACCTTC | CATSDLGRNYGYTF
. | . | TRBJ2-5 | TRBV4-2 | TGTGCCAGCAGGAAGGCAGGGGCCCGGGAGACCCAGTACTTC | CASRKAGARETQYF
. | . | TRBJ2-6 | TRBV28 | TGTGCCAGCAGCGAGCCTAGAGGGGCCAACGTCCTGACTTTC | CASSEPRGANVLTF
. | . | TRBJ1-5 | TRBV5-6 | TGTGCCAGCAGCTTGGCCGGGGATCAGCCCCAGCATTTT | CASSLAGDQPQHF
TRBD1 | . | TRBJ1-5 | TRBV7-9 | TGTGCCAGCAGCTTAGCGGGGACAGGGGATCAGCCCCAGCATTTT | CASSLAGTGDQPQHF
. | . | TRBJ1-1 | TRBV18 | TGTGCCAGCTCACCTAGACAGGAGGTGATGAACACTGAAGCTTTCTTT | CASSPRQEVMNTEAFF
. | once | TRBJ2-1 | TRBV7-9 | TGTGCCAGCAGCTTTGCTGGCCAAAGCGGGCAGTTCTTC | CASSFAGQSGQFF
. | . | TRBJ2-1 | TRBV24-1 | TGTGCCACCAGCCTTAGTGGGAGGGGGGGCTATGAGCAGTTCTTC | CATSLSGRGGYEQFF